Below are 16 T cell receptor beta chains sequenced from a single sample in a study of control samples from healthy donors and cancer patients. Sequencing used immunoSEQ multiplex PCR; TCRdb keeps in-frame clones, though not all of them. The data hold roughly 190,000 clones, with roughly 91% observed a single time. Sequenced sample: blood. All receptors derive from a woman aged 30 to 39 in good health.

The chain links TRBV11-1 to TRBJ2-3; 7 bases are a match to TRBD1. V dropped 4 bases and J dropped 6; count of bases not matched to a gene: 7. CDR1 is SGHAT and CDR2 is FQDESV in the germline V gene (reference sequence). This CDR3 spans 14 amino acids. The CDR3 DNA is TGTGCCAGCAGCTACGACAGGGCCCCGGATACGCAGTATTTT. This translates into CASSYDRAPDTQYF.

The J gene is TRBJ1-5, the V gene TRBV14, with D maybe TRBD1 (6 bases). CDR1 and CDR2 (germline): SGHDN, FVKESK. The CDR3 is 15 residues long. The V and J ends lost 5 bases and 2 bases respectively, with 13 bases between them. The CDR3 loop is CASSKGGRGNQPQHF. CDR3 DNA sequence: TGTGCCAGCAGCAAAGGGGGAAGGGGCAATCAGCCCCAGCATTTT.

The chain is built from TRBV28 and TRBJ1-6; 7 bases map to TRBD1. CDR1 is MDHEN, CDR2 SYDVKM, per germline. V lost 3 bases, J lost 9 bases, and 8 bases stayed unmatched. The CDR3 spans 15 residues. In nucleotides, the CDR3 is TGTGCCAGCAGTTTTCGGGACAGTTCGGGTTCACCCCTCCACTTT. Its protein product is CASSFRDSSGSPLHF.

This clone was seen a single time. The chain uses TRBV5-4 and TRBJ1-4; D remains ambiguous. CDR1 SGHNT and CDR2 YYREEE come from the germline V gene (reference sequence). The V end lost 5 bases, the J end lost 0 bases, and 8 bases lay between the germline ends. CDR3 length: 14 amino acids. The CDR3 DNA sequence: TGTGCCAGCAGTCCAGATGCAACTAATGAAAAACTGTTTTTT. Protein: CASSPDATNEKLFF.

V gene TRBV18 combines with J gene TRBJ2-7; 9 bases match TRBD1. The V gene end was trimmed by 5 bases and the J gene end by 2 bases; junction bases not matched to a gene: 4. The CDR3 is made up of 14 amino acids. The germline V gene has CDR1 KGHSH and CDR2 LQKENI. The CDR3 nucleotides are TGTGCCAGCTCAACACGACAGGGGGCCTACGAGCAGTACTTC. It encodes CASSTRQGAYEQYF.

V gene TRBV2 combines with J gene TRBJ2-1; 12 bases match TRBD2. The length of the CDR3 is 14 residues. Germline V gene data show CDR1 as SNHLY and CDR2 as FYNNEI. The J segment lost 9 bases and the V segment lost 6 bases, leaving 6 bases of the junction unmatched. DNA for the CDR3: TGTGCCAGCAGGGAGACTAGCGGGAGCGGTGAGCAGTTCTTC. Residues: CASRETSGSGEQFF.

This clone came up a few times. This CDR3 is also generated by other DNA sequences in the sample. The chain joins TRBV27 to TRBJ2-6; D call uncertain. Trimming removed 4 bases at V and 0 bases at J, with 4 bases between. The germline V gene has CDR1 MNHEY and CDR2 SMNVEV (reference sequence). The CDR3 runs to 14 residues. The CDR3 is CASSSLSGANVLTF. Here the CDR3 DNA reads TGTGCCAGCAGTTCCCTCTCTGGGGCCAACGTCCTGACTTTC.

Remarks on this clone: The same CDR3 is also encoded by other DNA sequences in this sample. Written as DNA, the CDR3 is TGTGCCAGCAGCTTGCGGGAGGGCCGTGGAGATACGCAGTATTTT. Its translation is CASSLREGRGDTQYF. The rearrangement joins TRBV11-3 to TRBJ2-3, with 9 bases fitting TRBD2. Germline-derived CDR1 and CDR2 are SGHNT and YENEEA. The CDR3 contains 15 residues. Trimming at V came to 3 bases and at J to 5 bases, leaving 6 bases not matched to a gene.

This clone occurred once. The rearrangement uses TRBV6-5 and TRBJ2-5, with D uncertain. V was clipped by 2 bases and J by 1 base, with 5 bases between them. Germline values: CDR1 MNHEY, CDR2 SVGAGI. This CDR3 spans 13 amino acids. Here the CDR3 reads CASSYTLQETQYF. In nucleotides, the CDR3 is TGTGCCAGCAGTTACACCCTCCAAGAGACCCAGTACTTC.

The DNA of the CDR3 is TGTGCCAGCAGTTACTACAGGGGATCCACTGAAGCTTTCTTT. Its translation is CASSYYRGSTEAFF. The rearrangement links TRBV6-5 to TRBJ1-1; 7 bases line up with TRBD1. V lost 1 base and J lost 4; bases outside the gene matches: 3. CDR1 is MNHEY, CDR2 SVGAGI, per germline. The CDR3 covers 14 residues.

This rearrangement joins TRBV15 to TRBJ1-3, with D possibly TRBD1 on 6 matching bases. CDR3 length equals 15 residues. Germline V CDR1 and CDR2: LNHNV, YYDKDF (reference sequence). V lost 4 bases and J 2 bases, leaving 12 bases between the germline ends. CDR3 protein: CATSTTRGAGNTIYF. The DNA for the CDR3 is TGTGCCACCAGCACGACCAGGGGCGCTGGAAACACCATATATTTT.

This chain's CDR3 is CASSGPVYSNQPQHF. The CDR3 region has the DNA TGTGCCAGCAGTGGGCCAGTTTATAGCAATCAGCCCCAGCATTTT. V usage is TRBV2 and J usage is TRBJ1-5, with D uncertain. Trimming took off 4 bases at V and 0 bases at J, with 10 bases between the two ends. The germline V gene encodes CDR1 SNHLY and CDR2 FYNNEI. The CDR3 consists of 15 residues.

The chain joins TRBV4-2 to TRBJ2-7, with TRBD2 matching over 9 bases. The J segment lost 6 bases and the V segment lost 0 bases, leaving 6 bases of the junction unmatched. The CDR3 contains 15 residues. Germline loops: CDR1 LGHNA, CDR2 YNFKEQ. The DNA of the CDR3 is TGTGCCAGCAGCCAAGATAGCGGGAGTCGGGGCGAGCAGTACTTC. This sequence encodes CASSQDSGSRGEQYF.

The V and J genes are TRBV11-3 and TRBJ1-6, with D hard to call. Trimming removed 1 base from V and 10 bases from J, with 14 bases in between. CDR3 length: 15 residues. Germline V gene sequence: CDR1 SGHNT, CDR2 YENEEA. The CDR3 DNA reads TGTGCCAGCAGCTTAGGTGTGGTCGGAGGGTCACCCCTCCACTTT. Its protein is CASSLGVVGGSPLHF.

J is TRBJ1-1 and V is TRBV24-1, with D possibly matching TRBD1 (6 bases). V was clipped by 3 bases and J by 2 bases, with 9 bases between them. The CDR3 sequence is 14 residues long. Germline CDR1 and CDR2: KGHDR and SFDVKD. CDR3 nucleotide sequence: TGTGCCACCAGTGATACAGGGCACAACACTGAAGCTTTCTTT. Translated, it gives CATSDTGHNTEAFF.

The chain links TRBV5-8 to TRBJ2-1; 10 bases agree with TRBD2. CDR1 SGHTS and CDR2 YDEGEE come from the germline V gene. The CDR3 runs 13 residues. After removal of 7 bases from V and 6 bases from J, the junction contained 4 bases not matched to a gene. This CDR3 is CASGTSDVNEQFF. The CDR3 nucleotides are TGTGCCAGCGGGACTAGCGATGTCAATGAGCAGTTCTTC.